This TCR beta chain was observed in a study of cytomegalovirus exposure and HLA in healthy donors. Trimming left V 8 bases short and J 7 bases short, with 17 bases between. CDR1 and CDR2 (germline): SNHLY, FYNNEI. This CDR3 has 14 amino acids. The study ran its PCR with 60 Vbeta and 13 Jbeta primers. The repertoire was sequenced with immunoSEQ multiplex PCR; TCRdb's copy has only in-frame clones and lacks some. The sample lists 150,000 to 160,000 clones, about 85% occurring once. The sample was PBMCs. The V and J genes are TRBV2 and TRBJ1-4; no firm D call. The TCR sequence derives from a woman younger than 35 in good health and CMV-seronegative. The CDR3 region has the DNA TGTGCCAGCTCGAGGGCAGGAGTCGGTGAAAAACTGTTTTTT. Translating gives CASSRAGVGEKLFF.